These 24 T cell receptor beta chains were all obtained from the same sample, sequenced in a study of T cell repertoires in cytomegalovirus infection. A single record per CDR3 protein comes from TCRdb applying MiXCR to the reads. Seen here are 300,000 to 400,000 distinct CDR3 sequences, 25% to 35% observed once, and the top ten hold 20%. Their recognized antigens are unknown. The sample in question was cultured PBMCs, obtained from culture after CMV antigen stimulation. All receptors derive from a human donor in good health (CMV status not recorded). Some clones in this sample may be carry-over from other donors' samples.

The chain recombines TRBV7-2 with TRBJ1-3; D not certain. This CDR3 region has 12 residues. Trimming cost V 5 bases and J 4 bases, with 6 bases left between them. The germline V gene encodes CDR1 SGHTA and CDR2 FQGNSA. The CDR3 DNA follows: TGTGCCAGCAGCCTCCCAGGAAACACCATATATTTT. Amino acid sequence: CASSLPGNTIYF.

This clonotype has just a few counts. The rearrangement uses TRBV19 and TRBJ2-1; 12 bases are a match to TRBD2. V was pared by 6 bases and J by 5 bases, with 2 bases of the junction left unmatched. Germline V gene sequence: CDR1 LNHDA, CDR2 SQIVND (reference sequence). CDR3 length: 14 amino acids. The CDR3 DNA sequence: TGTGCCAGTAGGGGACTAGCGGGTAACAATGAGCAGTTCTTC. Translated: CASRGLAGNNEQFF.

The gene calls are TRBV5-1 and TRBJ2-5, with no clear D. CDR1 is SGHRS, CDR2 YFSETQ, per germline. This CDR3 has 12 residues. The V end lost 3 bases, the J end lost 1 base, and 4 bases lay between the germline ends. The CDR3 loop reads CASSWTQETQYF. For the CDR3, the DNA is TGCGCCAGCAGCTGGACCCAAGAGACCCAGTACTTC.

V is TRBV20-1 and J is TRBJ2-7; D ambiguous. CDR1 is DFQATT and CDR2 is SNEGSKA in the germline V gene (reference sequence). Trimming cost V 6 bases and J 6 bases, with 12 bases left between them. The CDR3 has 11 amino acids. The CDR3 reads CSARYVAEQYF. The DNA of the CDR3 is TGCAGTGCCCGATACGTAGCCGAGCAGTACTTC.

This clonotype was seen repeatedly, ten times or more. The V gene is TRBV7-2, the J gene TRBJ1-6; D is perhaps TRBD1 (6 bases). CDR1 and CDR2 (germline): SGHTA, FQGNSA. The CDR3 runs to 15 residues. V was clipped by 2 bases and J by 11 bases, with 16 bases between them. Here the CDR3 reads CASSLPTGPVAPLHF. CDR3 DNA sequence: TGTGCCAGCAGCTTACCTACAGGGCCCGTCGCACCCCTCCACTTT.

The chain combines TRBV11-3 with TRBJ1-2; a possible D gene is TRBD1 (5 bases). Looked up from germline, CDR1 is SGHNT and CDR2 is YENEEA. CDR3 length: 13 residues. V was pared by 4 bases and J by 8 bases, with 14 bases between. CDR3 loop: CASSSGEGKGYTF. In nucleotides, the CDR3 is TGTGCCAGCAGCTCCGGGGAGGGGAAAGGCTACACCTTC.

The chain couples TRBV6-6 to TRBJ2-4; TRBD1 matches 9 bases. Germline-derived CDR1 and CDR2 are MNHNY and SVGAGI (reference sequence). J was trimmed by 1 base and V by 5 bases; bases with no gene match: 9. This CDR3 region has 17 residues. CDR3 nucleotides: TGTGCCAGCAGTACGAACAGGGGGCAGGAGGCCAAAAACATTCAGTACTTC. This gives the protein CASSTNRGQEAKNIQYF.

Here the CDR3 reads CASSFLLLDRGPGYTF. The DNA of the CDR3 is TGTGCCAGCAGTTTCCTCCTCTTGGACAGGGGGCCTGGCTACACCTTC. The chain couples TRBV28 to TRBJ1-2; 11 bases align to TRBD1. This CDR3 comprises 16 residues. Germline CDR1 is MDHEN and CDR2 is SYDVKM. The V and J ends lost 3 bases and 7 bases, in that order; junction bases with no gene match: 10.

The chain uses TRBV7-9 and TRBJ1-2; D gene unclear. Germline V gene sequence: CDR1 SEHNR, CDR2 FQNEAQ (reference sequence). The germline V and J ends were trimmed by 3 bases and 2 bases, with 19 bases remaining between them. The CDR3 sequence is 17 residues long. CDR3 residues: CASSLTRLLRWNYGYTF. The DNA for the CDR3 is TGTGCCAGCAGCTTGACACGGCTGCTGCGCTGGAACTATGGCTACACCTTC.

V and J are TRBV9 and TRBJ2-1; weak D call: TRBD2 (6 bases). Germline V CDR1 and CDR2: SGDLS, YYNGEE. The CDR3 is 15 amino acids. V lost 0 bases and J lost 9, with 16 bases in between. CDR3 in amino acids: CASSVVGLASGEQFF. CDR3 nucleotides: TGTGCCAGCAGCGTAGTGGGGCTAGCGTCTGGTGAGCAGTTCTTC.

The chain carries TRBV28 and TRBJ1-2; tentative D call: TRBD1 (6 bases). CDR3 length equals 15 residues. Germline V gives CDR1 MDHEN, CDR2 SYDVKM. Trimming removed 5 bases at V and 0 bases at J, with 13 bases between. CDR3 coding DNA: TGTGCCAGCAGTCCCCAGACAGGAGCTAACTATGGCTACACCTTC. Its protein is CASSPQTGANYGYTF.

This clonotype appeared many times. The V gene is TRBV7-9, the J gene TRBJ2-1; 10 positions agree with TRBD2. J lost 8 bases, V lost 1 base, and 2 bases had no gene match. The CDR3 loop spans 14 amino acids. Germline lookup yields CDR1 SEHNR and CDR2 FQNEAQ (reference sequence). CDR3 nucleotide sequence: TGTGCCAGCAGCTTAGGACTAGCGGGCCATGAGCAGTTCTTC. It codes for CASSLGLAGHEQFF. Drawing the rest from reference TRBV7-9 and TRBJ2-1, the complete variable domain is DTGVSQNPRHKITKRGQNVTFRCDPISEHNRLYWYRQTLGQGPEFLTYFQNEAQLEKSRLLSDRFSAERPKGSFSTLEIQRTEQGDSAMYLCASSLGLAGHEQFFGPGTRLTVL.

The V call is TRBV28, the J call TRBJ1-5, with D possibly matching TRBD1 (5 bases). This CDR3 is 16 amino acids long. The germline CDR1 and CDR2 sequences are MDHEN and SYDVKM. V lost 4 bases to trimming and J lost 1 base, with 14 bases between them. CDR3 residues: CASSYQGRSSNQPQHF. CDR3 in DNA: TGTGCCAGCAGTTACCAGGGAAGGTCAAGCAATCAGCCCCAGCATTTT.

The chain carries TRBV6-1 and TRBJ1-1; D is undetermined. The germline CDR1 and CDR2 sequences are MNHNS and SASEGT. The ends were cut back, 2 bases at V and 4 bases at J, with 8 bases in the middle. This CDR3 is built from 13 residues. DNA of the CDR3: TGTGCCAGCAGTGAATGGGGTGGCACTGAAGCTTTCTTT. Its protein product is CASSEWGGTEAFF.

Only a few counts were recorded for this clonotype. The CDR3 protein is CSAFGTLNEKLFF. CDR3 DNA sequence: TGCAGTGCATTCGGGACACTTAATGAAAAACTGTTTTTT. The J gene is TRBJ1-4, the V gene TRBV20-1, with a weak D call TRBD1 (6 bases). The V end was cut by 6 bases, the J end by 4 bases, with 12 bases between. The length of the CDR3 is 13 residues. CDR1 DFQATT and CDR2 SNEGSKA come from the germline V gene (reference sequence).

This clonotype appeared many times. V gene TRBV20-1 combines with J gene TRBJ2-6; 9 positions match TRBD1. J lost 0 bases, V lost 3 bases, and 6 bases had no gene match. Per germline, CDR1 DFQATT and CDR2 SNEGSKA (reference sequence). CDR3 length equals 17 residues. CDR3 DNA sequence: TGCAGTGCTAGCTACCGGGACAGGGTCTCTGGGGCCAACGTCCTGACTTTC. The encoded protein is CSASYRDRVSGANVLTF.

The chain has TRBV3-1 and TRBJ1-3; D unclear. CDR1 and CDR2 (germline): LGHDT, YNNKEL (reference sequence). Trimming shortened V by 2 bases and J by 8 bases, and 10 bases separated the two germline ends. The CDR3 is made up of 13 amino acids. The CDR3 region is CASSQRLIDTIYF. CDR3 sequence (DNA): TGTGCCAGCAGCCAACGACTCATCGACACCATATATTTT. Variable domain in full (rest from reference TRBV3-1 and TRBJ1-3): DTAVSQTPKYLVTQMGNDKSIKCEQNLGHDTMYWYKQDSKKFLKIMFSYNNKELIINETVPNRFSPKSPDKAHLNLHINSLELGDSAVYFCASSQRLIDTIYFGEGSWLTVV.

In its sample, this clonotype was seen many times. The chain has TRBV19 and TRBJ1-2; D not certain. The CDR3 consists of 14 residues. Germline V gene data show CDR1 as LNHDA and CDR2 as SQIVND (reference sequence). The germline V and J ends were trimmed by 2 bases and 2 bases, with 9 bases remaining between them. CDR3 coding DNA: TGTGCCAGTAGTATAAACGACGGGAACTATGGCTACACCTTC. As protein: CASSINDGNYGYTF.

The rearrangement links TRBV14 to TRBJ2-3; possibly TRBD2 for D (5 bases). The length of the CDR3 is 14 residues. Per germline, CDR1 SGHDN and CDR2 FVKESK. The germline V and J ends were trimmed by 4 bases and 10 bases, with 18 bases remaining between them. This chain's CDR3 is CASSLRPPPGAQYF. CDR3 bases: TGTGCCAGCAGCCTCCGGCCTCCCCCCGGGGCGCAGTATTTT.

This clonotype was detected only a few times. The CDR3 reads CASSDPTGMNTGELFF. The DNA for the CDR3 is TGTGCCAGCAGCGACCCCACAGGGATGAACACCGGGGAGCTGTTTTTT. The genes are TRBV9 and TRBJ2-2; possible D gene TRBD1, 6 bases. Trimming removed 3 bases from V and 1 base from J, with 13 bases in between. Per germline, CDR1 SGDLS and CDR2 YYNGEE. The CDR3 sequence is 16 residues long.

This clonotype has ten or more counts. The rearrangement uses TRBV7-2 and TRBJ1-5; D is undetermined. Trimming cost V 5 bases and J 6 bases, with 14 bases left between them. This CDR3 is built from 14 residues. In germline, CDR1 is SGHTA, CDR2 FQGNSA. Here the CDR3 reads CASSRARGGQPQHF. In DNA form, the CDR3 reads TGTGCCAGCAGCCGAGCTCGGGGAGGTCAGCCCCAGCATTTT.

This clonotype has only a few counts. The V call is TRBV6-1, the J call TRBJ2-5; no firm D call. V gave up 6 bases and J gave up 7 bases, with 12 bases separating them. Germline V gives CDR1 MNHNS, CDR2 SASEGT. The CDR3 contains 12 residues. This CDR3 reads CASRRPTGTQYF. The CDR3 DNA reads TGTGCCAGCAGAAGACCCACGGGGACCCAGTACTTC.

The genes are TRBV12-3 or TRBV12-4 and TRBJ1-5, with D unclear. The V gene lost 6 bases and the J gene lost 3 bases, with 15 bases spanning the gap. The CDR3 runs to 15 residues. For the CDR3, the DNA is TGTGCCAGCAGCAATCGCCCACAGAACAATCAGCCCCAGCATTTT. Encoded protein: CASSNRPQNNQPQHF.

This CDR3 is CASSQLLEWSDGYTF. The CDR3 nucleotides are TGTGCCAGCAGCCAACTCCTCGAGTGGAGTGATGGCTACACCTTC. This sequence joins TRBV14 and TRBJ1-2, with D unclear. Germline V gives CDR1 SGHDN, CDR2 FVKESK. Deletions cut 2 bases from V and 6 bases from J, with 16 bases between. The CDR3 length is 15 residues.